This entry lists 10 T cell receptor beta chains sequenced from one sample in a study of blood T cell repertoires in COVID-19 (dated by TCRdb to about 2020). The method behind the library was the immunoSEQ multiplex PCR assay. TCRdb carries this immuneACCESS record with in-frame sequences only. Its versions omit some clonotypes, under half of them owing to an unresolved V gene in the studies checked, with the rest unexplained. This sample has about 81,000 clones in its table, and roughly 88% of those were observed once. The ten biggest clones cover more than 4.5% of the sample. Sample: peripheral blood. These TCRs come from a woman at least 80 years old with acute or convalescent COVID-19.

The gene calls are TRBV4-1 and TRBJ2-3; a possible D gene is TRBD2 (6 bases). V lost 1 base to trimming and J lost 8 bases, with 25 bases between them. Germline loops: CDR1 MGHRA, CDR2 YSYEKL. This CDR3 has 18 residues. CDR3 in amino acids: CASSQVGLGGSGGATQYF. The CDR3 DNA reads as TGCGCCAGCAGCCAAGTAGGGCTGGGAGGTAGCGGCGGGGCTACGCAGTATTTT.

This clone was detected only once. The chain is built from TRBV6-5 and TRBJ2-7, with 7 bases matching TRBD1. The J segment lost 3 bases and the V segment lost 4 bases, leaving 9 bases of the junction unmatched. The V gene's germline CDR1 is MNHEY and CDR2 SVGAGI. The CDR3 loop spans 15 amino acids. CDR3 nucleotide sequence: TGTGCCAGCAGTTCACGAAACAGGGGAATCTACGAGCAGTACTTC. This sequence encodes CASSSRNRGIYEQYF.

This clone was counted a single time. This chain connects TRBV19 to TRBJ1-1; no definite D call. V was cut by 1 base and J by 0 bases, with 12 bases left in between. The CDR3 extends over 16 amino acids. The V gene's germline CDR1 is LNHDA and CDR2 SQIVND (reference sequence). CDR3 residues: CASSIVSSPMNTEAFF. Written as DNA, the CDR3 is TGTGCCAGTAGTATAGTGTCCAGTCCCATGAACACTGAAGCTTTCTTT. Full variable domain (rest looked up from reference TRBV19 and TRBJ1-1): DGGITQSPKYLFRKEGQNVTLSCEQNLNHDAMYWYRQDPGQGLRLIYYSQIVNDFQKGDIAEGYSVSREKKESFPLTVTSAQKNPTAFYLCASSIVSSPMNTEAFFGQGTRLTVV.

V gene TRBV7-9 combines with J gene TRBJ1-2, with D hard to call. Trimming shortened V by 3 bases and J by 0 bases, and 8 bases separated the two germline ends. This CDR3 has 14 residues. Germline V gene data show CDR1 as SEHNR and CDR2 as FQNEAQ (reference sequence). The CDR3 DNA is TGTGCCAGCAGCTTCGGAGATTCTAACTATGGCTACACCTTC. It specifies CASSFGDSNYGYTF. The full variable domain, with the rest looked up from reference TRBV7-9 and TRBJ1-2, is DTGVSQNPRHKITKRGQNVTFRCDPISEHNRLYWYRQTLGQGPEFLTYFQNEAQLEKSRLLSDRFSAERPKGSFSTLEIQRTEQGDSAMYLCASSFGDSNYGYTFGSGTRLTVV.

The chain joins TRBV2 to TRBJ1-4; 8 positions agree with TRBD1. Losses at the gene ends were 4 bases for V and 5 bases for J; bases not matched to a gene: 6. The CDR3 runs 15 residues. Germline CDR1 SNHLY, CDR2 FYNNEI. The DNA for the CDR3 is TGTGCCAGCAGTGTGACAGGGGCCAAGAATGAAAAACTGTTTTTT. Protein: CASSVTGAKNEKLFF.

This chain connects TRBV19 to TRBJ1-2, with D unclear. The V gene lost 8 bases and the J gene lost 1 base, with 8 bases spanning the gap. Germline V gene sequence: CDR1 LNHDA, CDR2 SQIVND (reference sequence). This CDR3 is 12 amino acids long. The CDR3 DNA reads TGTGCCAGTTCGAGGGTTAACTATGGCTACACCTTC. Amino acids: CASSRVNYGYTF.

The gene calls are TRBV10-3 and TRBJ1-2; 7 bases fit TRBD1. The CDR3 has 14 residues. The V segment lost 2 bases and the J segment 7 bases; nucleotides outside the gene matches: 7. Germline V lookup: CDR1 ENHRY, CDR2 SYGVKD. CDR3 loop: CAISEPDRVGGYTF. The CDR3 DNA reads as TGTGCCATCAGTGAGCCTGACAGGGTGGGTGGCTACACCTTC.

This chain uses TRBV2 with TRBJ1-3; 10 positions match TRBD1. The CDR3 has 16 amino acids. CDR1 SNHLY and CDR2 FYNNEI come from the germline V gene. Germline trimming cut 8 bases from V and 0 bases from J; bases unmatched to any gene: 7. CDR3 coding DNA: TGTGCCAGCCAAGCGGGACAGGGGTTCTCTGGAAACACCATATATTTT. The encoded protein is CASQAGQGFSGNTIYF.

The V gene is TRBV19, the J gene TRBJ2-7; 13 bases align to TRBD2. The CDR3 runs to 15 residues. CDR1 and CDR2 (germline): LNHDA, SQIVND (reference sequence). V was pared by 5 bases and J by 7 bases, with 8 bases of the junction left unmatched. CDR3 in DNA: TGTGCCAGTAGTCCTGGACTAGCGGGAGTGGGTGAGCAGTACTTC. Translating it yields CASSPGLAGVGEQYF.

V usage is TRBV19 and J usage is TRBJ2-1; TRBD2 matches 10 bases. V dropped 3 bases and J dropped 1; count of bases not matched to a gene: 3. Germline CDR1 LNHDA, CDR2 SQIVND (reference sequence). This CDR3 is built from 16 residues. CDR3 in DNA: TGTGCCAGTAGTATTACTAGCGGGGCTTCCTACAATGAGCAGTTCTTC. It is translated as CASSITSGASYNEQFF.